A selection of T cell receptor beta chains follows, all from one sample in a study of shared clonotypes between healthy human individuals. TCRdb keeps only in-frame clones here, not all; method: immunoSEQ multiplex PCR. Here the sample spans under 650,000 clones, approximately 95% being singletons. The sequencing sample was made of naive CD4+ T cells sorted from blood. These receptors were collected from a woman aged 25 to 39 in good health. The CDR3 runs from the conserved cysteine through the conserved F or W. A D gene is named only where the DNA matches it firmly. The size entry is marked missing in some rows and otherwise reads once, few, many or a size class.

v_gene	abundance	j_gene	d_gene	CDR3nt	CDR3aa
TRBV27	.	TRBJ2-7	.	TGTGCCAGCAGTGCGCGCCGGGGATCCACCTACGAGCAGTACTTC	CASSARRGSTYEQYF
TRBV7-2	.	TRBJ2-2	.	TGTGCCAGCAGCATACAGGGGAACACCGGGGAGCTGTTTTTT	CASSIQGNTGELFF
TRBV27	.	TRBJ2-1	.	TGTGCCAGCAGGATGAGGGCGGCGCCCAGCTCCTACAATGAGCAGTTCTTC	CASRMRAAPSSYNEQFF
TRBV5-1	.	TRBJ2-7	TRBD1	TGCGCCACCGGGACAGGGGCACACGAGCAGTACTTC	CATGTGAHEQYF
TRBV6-1	.	TRBJ2-7	.	TGTGCCAGCAGTACCGGACAGTCTGTAGGGGAGCAGTACTTC	CASSTGQSVGEQYF
TRBV9	.	TRBJ1-4	.	TGTGCCAGCAGCATAGGTCCCGGGGGCGGTGAAAAACTGTTTTTT	CASSIGPGGGEKLFF
TRBV5-5	.	TRBJ2-1	.	TGTGCCAGCAGCCCATACCGGGAAAAGCGGGTCAATGAGCAGTTCTTC	CASSPYREKRVNEQFF
TRBV7-9	.	TRBJ2-7	.	TGTGCCAGCAGCCCAGCCGGTGTGGACTACGAGCAGTACTTC	CASSPAGVDYEQYF
TRBV28	.	TRBJ2-1	TRBD2	TGTGCCAGCAGTTTATTCCCCGGGACTAGCGGCTACAATGAGCAGTTCTTC	CASSLFPGTSGYNEQFF
TRBV5-1	once	TRBJ2-2	TRBD2	TGCGCCAGCAGCCCTGCGGGGACTAGCGGGAGGGCCACCGGGGAGCTGTTTTTT	CASSPAGTSGRATGELFF
TRBV18	once	TRBJ2-3	.	TGTGCCAGCTCACGAACAAATGACCAAGATACGCAGTATTTT	CASSRTNDQDTQYF
TRBV2	.	TRBJ2-7	TRBD2	TGTGCCAGCAGTGTCCCAGCGGGAACCTACGAGCAGTACTTC	CASSVPAGTYEQYF
TRBV7-9	.	TRBJ2-3	TRBD2	TGTGCCAGCAGCTTCAAAGCGGGAGGGCCTCAAAGCACAGATACGCAGTATTTT	CASSFKAGGPQSTDTQYF
TRBV27	.	TRBJ1-5	.	TGTGCCAGCAGTTTTACCGACCTAATTGGGTATCAGCCCCAGCATTTT	CASSFTDLIGYQPQHF
TRBV30	.	TRBJ1-5	.	TGTGCCTGGAGTGAAGAGGGTTATCAGCCCCAGCATTTT	CAWSEEGYQPQHF
TRBV5-1	.	TRBJ1-1	.	TGCGCCAGCAGCCTCATCCTCCGGGACACCCAAGGAAACACTGAAGCTTTCTTT	CASSLILRDTQGNTEAFF
TRBV27	.	TRBJ1-6	.	TGTGCCAGCAGTTTGAAGGGTTCACCCCTCCACTTT	CASSLKGSPLHF
TRBV29-1	.	TRBJ2-4	.	TGCAGCGTTGAAGATATCCCAGGGAGGGCCAAAAACATTCAGTACTTC	CSVEDIPGRAKNIQYF
TRBV5-1	.	TRBJ1-3	TRBD1	TGCGCCAGCAGCGGCGGGGACAGCTCTGGAAACACCATATATTTT	CASSGGDSSGNTIYF
TRBV6-1	.	TRBJ1-4	.	TGTGCCAGCAGTGGCCAGCTTCTTCCGGGGGCGGAAGAAAAACTGTTTTTT	CASSGQLLPGAEEKLFF
TRBV28	.	TRBJ2-1	.	TGTGCCAGCAGTTTGCGGAAGCCCAATCAACGTGGTAATGAGCAGTTCTTC	CASSLRKPNQRGNEQFF
TRBV19	.	TRBJ2-6	TRBD1	TGTGCCAGTACTACGATCAACCCGGGACAGGGGGCAGGTGGGGCCAACGTCCTGACTTTC	CASTTINPGQGAGGANVLTF
TRBV6-5	.	TRBJ2-7	TRBD1	TGTGCCAGCAGGCCCGACAGGGGAAAGATCTACGAGCAGTACTTC	CASRPDRGKIYEQYF
TRBV10-3	.	TRBJ2-7	.	TGTGCCATCAGTCCCCACGGGGCCAACTACGAGCAGTACTTC	CAISPHGANYEQYF
TRBV30	.	TRBJ2-7	TRBD1	TGTGCCTGGCGATACCGGGACAGTTTTTCCTACGAGCAGTACTTC	CAWRYRDSFSYEQYF
TRBV10-3	once	TRBJ2-7	.	TGTGCCATCAGAGGGGATCGAGGGGACGAGCAGTACTTC	CAIRGDRGDEQYF
TRBV28	.	TRBJ2-7	.	TGTGCCAGCAGTTCAGGGGACGATAAGACCTACGAGCAGTACTTC	CASSSGDDKTYEQYF
TRBV1	.	TRBJ2-7	.	TGCACCAGCAGCGAAAGACGGAGGGAAAGAAGTAAGCGCTCCTACGAGCAGTACTTC	CTSSERRRERSKRSYEQYF
TRBV5-6	.	TRBJ2-1	.	TGTGCCAGCAGCTTTGAAGTGTCCTACAATGAGCAGTTCTTC	CASSFEVSYNEQFF
TRBV6-1	once	TRBJ2-7	.	TGTGCCAGCAGTGTAAGTAGCGATCAGTACTTC	CASSVSSDQYF
TRBV11-2	.	TRBJ2-7	TRBD1	TGTGCCAGCACCATCACAGGGGGCGGCTACGAGCAGTACTTC	CASTITGGGYEQYF
TRBV19	.	TRBJ1-5	.	TGTGCCAGTAGTATAAGCGACAATAGCAATCAGCCCCAGCATTTT	CASSISDNSNQPQHF
TRBV28	.	TRBJ1-5	TRBD1	TGTGCCAGCAACAGGGACAGGCTGGTGCGTCAGCCCCAGCATTTT	CASNRDRLVRQPQHF
TRBV25-1	.	TRBJ2-7	TRBD1	TGTGCCAGCAGTGACGGACAGGTCTTCGACGAGCAGTACTTC	CASSDGQVFDEQYF
TRBV6-5	.	TRBJ2-1	TRBD2	TGTGCCAGCAGTTACCCAGGACTAGCGGGAGGGCGTGAGCAGTTCTTC	CASSYPGLAGGREQFF
TRBV28	.	TRBJ2-3	TRBD2	TGTGCCAGCAGTTTAACTGGACTAGCCCACACAGATACGCAGTATTTT	CASSLTGLAHTDTQYF
TRBV7-8	.	TRBJ2-1	.	TGTGCCAGCAGCTTAGAACAACCTAGCTCCTACAATGAGCAGTTCTTC	CASSLEQPSSYNEQFF
TRBV25-1	.	TRBJ2-5	.	TGTGCCAGCGTTCAAAGGGGCCGTTCGGGTGAGCAGTACTTC	CASVQRGRSGEQYF
TRBV7-2	.	TRBJ2-7	.	TGTGCCAGCAGCGCCTCCGGATACGAGCAGTACTTC	CASSASGYEQYF
TRBV10-1	.	TRBJ2-4	TRBD1	TGCGCCAGCAGCCCGGGACAGGACAACATTCAGTACTTC	CASSPGQDNIQYF
TRBV5-1	.	TRBJ2-5	TRBD1	TGCGCCAGCAGCTTGTCAGCCGGACAGGGGCAAGAGACCCAGTACTTC	CASSLSAGQGQETQYF
TRBV13	.	TRBJ2-1	TRBD2	TGTGCCAGCAGCTTAGGCCGACTAGCGCATTACAATGAGCAGTTCTTC	CASSLGRLAHYNEQFF
TRBV19	.	TRBJ1-5	.	TGTGCCAGTAGTATTAGGAGGAGCCCAAGGCCCCAGCATTTT	CASSIRRSPRPQHF
TRBV27	.	TRBJ1-1	.	TGTGCCAGTAGAGGGCACCCGAACACTGAAGCTTTCTTT	CASRGHPNTEAFF
TRBV7-6	.	TRBJ2-2	.	TGTGCCAGCAGCTTAGTCCCAGCCCGTACTGGGGAGCTGTTTTTT	CASSLVPARTGELFF
TRBV21-1	.	TRBJ2-7	.	TGTGCCAGCAGCAAAATGTCAGCACCTTTGGAGCAGTACTTC	CASSKMSAPLEQYF
TRBV6-5	.	TRBJ1-2	TRBD1	TGTGCCAGCAGATTACAGGGGCCCGCGAACTATGGCTACACCTTC	CASRLQGPANYGYTF
TRBV5-1	.	TRBJ2-5	.	TGCGCCAGCAGCCCGGGGGGCGGGGAAGAGACCCAGTACTTC	CASSPGGGEETQYF
TRBV30	.	TRBJ2-1	TRBD2	TGTGCCTGGAGTGTACACGGGAGGCTGGGCAATGAGCAGTTCTTC	CAWSVHGRLGNEQFF
TRBV28	.	TRBJ2-5	.	TGTGCCAGCAGTTCGTCCTTTCCCCAAGAGACCCAGTACTTC	CASSSSFPQETQYF
TRBV9	.	TRBJ2-2	TRBD1	TGTGCCAGCAGCGCGAACCAGGACAGGGTAGGCGGGGAGCTGTTTTTT	CASSANQDRVGGELFF
TRBV9	once	TRBJ2-3	TRBD2	TGTGCCAGCAGCGTCTCTAGCGGAGCAGATACGCAGTATTTT	CASSVSSGADTQYF
TRBV11-1	.	TRBJ2-7	TRBD2	TGTGCCAGCAACCTCCTAGCGGGAGAGGGCGAGCAGTACTTC	CASNLLAGEGEQYF
TRBV9	.	TRBJ2-5	.	TGTGCCAGCAGCCCGGTGCCAACAACCCAAGAGACCCAGTACTTC	CASSPVPTTQETQYF